A single sample is the source of the 11 T cell receptor beta chains below, sequenced in a study of blood T cells in healthy people across ages. Together with a sample-barcoded 5' primer, a J-beta primer mix was included in a second PCR lasting roughly 6 to 12 cycles. MiXCR was run by TCRdb on the 5' RACE reads, yielding one entry per CDR3 protein. This table holds over 1,200,000 distinct CDR3 sequences, roughly 60% found once. The specimen sequenced was blood. Receptor source: a man between 18 and 35 years old in good health.

In this sample, this clonotype turned up a few times. The chain couples TRBV4-1 to TRBJ1-6; TRBD1 agrees at 8 bases. Germline-derived CDR1 and CDR2 are MGHRA and YSYEKL. The CDR3 totals 16 residues. V shed 2 bases and J 9 bases; nucleotides not matched to a gene: 9. For the CDR3, the DNA is TGCGCCAGCAGCCAACCGGCCCGGGACAGGCGTTCACCCCTCCACTTT. Translation: CASSQPARDRRSPLHF.

The rearrangement links TRBV29-1 to TRBJ1-1; D is possibly TRBD1 (5 bases). With 1 base removed from V and 1 base from J, the gap between germline ends came to 10 bases. This CDR3 region has 14 residues. Germline lookup yields CDR1 SQVTM and CDR2 ANQGSEA. The CDR3 nucleotides are TGCAGCGTTGAAGTACAAGGGACGAACACTGAAGCTTTCTTT. It yields the protein CSVEVQGTNTEAFF.

This clonotype was seen more than once but under ten times. The chain combines TRBV4-3 with TRBJ2-7; perhaps TRBD1 as D (6 bases). The germline CDR1 and CDR2 sequences are LGHNA and YSLEER. This CDR3 comprises 15 residues. Trimming left V 4 bases short and J 5 bases short, with 18 bases between. In DNA form, the CDR3 reads TGCGCCAGCAGCCTGGAGCCACAGGGTGTCAACGAGCAGTACTTC. Amino acids: CASSLEPQGVNEQYF.

The genes are TRBV12-3 or TRBV12-4 and TRBJ2-3, with D possibly matching TRBD2 (5 bases). Trimming removed 7 bases from V and 2 bases from J, with 16 bases in between. The CDR3 is 15 amino acids. DNA of the CDR3: TGTGCCAGCAAAGCTCCCCGGGGTATCACAGATACGCAGTATTTT. Translating gives CASKAPRGITDTQYF.

This chain joins TRBV6-2 or TRBV6-3 and TRBJ2-4, with unresolved D. The end of the DNA fits TRBJ2-5 better, so the J call may be wrong. CDR3 length equals 15 residues. CDR1 MNHEY and CDR2 SVGEGT come from the germline V gene. CDR3 amino acids: CASSPYSLRRETQYF. DNA for the CDR3: TGTGCCAGCAGTCCGTACTCCTTACGACGGGAGACCCAGTACTTC.

The rearrangement joins TRBV6-5 to TRBJ2-7, with TRBD1 matching 7 bases. Germline CDR1 reads MNHEY; CDR2 reads SVGAGI. The CDR3 consists of 15 residues. V was pared by 1 base and J by 2 bases, with 5 bases of the junction left unmatched. Here the CDR3 DNA reads TGTGCCAGCAGTTACTATCGGACAGGTCCCTACGAGCAGTACTTC. It encodes CASSYYRTGPYEQYF.

Turning to this clonotype: The junction does not match germline at one end; this may be a read error. V is TRBV4-1 and J is TRBJ2-6, with D perhaps TRBD1 (5 bases). Germline-derived CDR1 and CDR2 are MGHRA and YSYEKL. This CDR3 spans 21 amino acids. The CDR3 DNA reads TGCGCCAGTAGCCAAGAGGATCCCGAGAAGGGGTACTTCTCTGGGGCCAACGTCCTGACTTTC. Translation: CASSQEDPEKGYFSGANVLTF.

The V gene is TRBV27, the J gene TRBJ1-4, with D unresolved. V shed 5 bases and J shed 7 bases, with 17 bases lying between them. Per the germline V gene, CDR1 is MNHEY and CDR2 is SMNVEV (reference sequence). This CDR3 is built from 15 residues. This CDR3 reads CASSPLSPGSEKLFF. The CDR3, as DNA: TGTGCCAGCAGTCCCCTTTCCCCGGGGAGTGAAAAACTGTTTTTT.

The rearrangement uses TRBV9 and TRBJ2-1; 7 nucleotides agree with TRBD2. After removal of 0 bases from V and 8 bases from J, the junction contained 11 bases not matched to a gene. Germline V gene sequence: CDR1 SGDLS, CDR2 YYNGEE. The CDR3 is 16 residues long. The DNA of the CDR3 is TGTGCCAGCAGCGTAGCTGGGGCGGGAGTGTTGGATGAGCAGTTCTTC. It yields the protein CASSVAGAGVLDEQFF.

The V and J genes are TRBV7-8 and TRBJ2-1; a weak D match, TRBD2 (6 bases). This CDR3 is 15 amino acids long. The germline CDR1 and CDR2 sequences are SGHVS and FQNEAQ. Trimming stripped 4 bases from V and 2 bases from J, with 12 bases between. For the CDR3, the DNA is TGTGCCAGCAGCTCACCCGGGACTGCCTACAATGAGCAGTTCTTC. Its protein product is CASSSPGTAYNEQFF.

The genes are TRBV27 and TRBJ2-7, with unresolved D. This CDR3 is built from 14 residues. The germline V and J ends were trimmed by 1 base and 2 bases, with 9 bases remaining between them. CDR1 is MNHEY and CDR2 is SMNVEV in the germline V gene (reference sequence). The CDR3 DNA reads TGTGCCAGCAGTTTATGGGCAGGCCCCTACGAGCAGTACTTC. Translation: CASSLWAGPYEQYF.